The 27 T cell receptor beta chains reported below all come from one sample, sequenced in a study of T cell responses to AZD1222 COVID-19 vaccine. Produced via immunoSEQ multiplex PCR; TCRdb's table is partial and in-frame only. The sample lists 100,000 or so clones, more than 85% occurring once. The sample here was peripheral blood, taken on day 0 of AZD1222 vaccination. These receptors were collected from an adult in good health.

The chain couples TRBV2 to TRBJ2-7, with D unclear. From germline, CDR1 is SNHLY and CDR2 FYNNEI. V shed 5 bases and J shed 5 bases, with 13 bases lying between them. The CDR3 consists of 13 residues. This CDR3 reads CASSQMSRNEQYF. The CDR3 bases are TGTGCCAGCAGTCAAATGAGCCGGAACGAGCAGTACTTC. The full variable domain, completed using reference TRBV2 and TRBJ2-7, is EPEVTQTPSHQVTQMGQEVILRCVPISNHLYFYWYRQILGQKVEFLVSFYNNEISEKSEIFDDQFSVERPDGSNFTLKIRSTKLEDSAMYFCASSQMSRNEQYFGPGTRLTVT.

The chain has TRBV4-3 and TRBJ1-2; D uncertain. CDR1 is LGHNA, CDR2 YSLEER, per germline. CDR3 size: 14 residues. Trimming removed 0 bases at V and 4 bases at J, with 9 bases between. The CDR3 DNA reads TGCGCCAGCAGCCAAGACGGGCCGGGCTATGGCTACACCTTC. The encoded protein is CASSQDGPGYGYTF.

The gene calls are TRBV19 and TRBJ1-1; 9 bases line up with TRBD1. Losses at the gene ends were 4 bases for V and 4 bases for J; bases not matched to a gene: 4. Per germline, CDR1 LNHDA and CDR2 SQIVND (reference sequence). This CDR3 comprises 14 residues. The CDR3 reads CASSRDRAGTEAFF. The CDR3 nucleotides are TGTGCCAGTAGTAGGGACAGGGCGGGCACTGAAGCTTTCTTT.

The rearrangement joins TRBV5-1 to TRBJ2-3; 7 bases line up with TRBD2. Trimming cost V 4 bases and J 2 bases; bases outside gene matches: 4. The CDR3 is 14 amino acids. Germline V lookup: CDR1 SGHRS, CDR2 YFSETQ. CDR3 residues: CASSDGTITDTQYF. For the CDR3, the DNA is TGCGCCAGCAGCGACGGGACTATCACAGATACGCAGTATTTT.

This clone appeared a single time. This sequence joins TRBV7-8 and TRBJ2-5; D gene unclear. This CDR3 contains 15 residues. Trimming stripped 5 bases from V and 1 base from J, with 14 bases between. Germline CDR1 is SGHVS and CDR2 is FQNEAQ. DNA of the CDR3: TGTGCCAGCAGCCCGAAGTGGGCAGTCCAAGAGACCCAGTACTTC. Its translation is CASSPKWAVQETQYF. Together with reference TRBV7-8 and TRBJ2-5, the CDR3 gives the full variable domain: GAGVSQSPRYKVAKRGQDVALRCDPISGHVSLFWYQQALGQGPEFLTYFQNEAQLDKSGLPSDRFFAERPEGSVSTLKIQRTQQEDSAVYLCASSPKWAVQETQYFGPGTRLLVL.

The rearrangement links TRBV7-2 to TRBJ2-1; D is unclear. V lost 1 base and J 7 bases, leaving 14 bases between the germline ends. Looked up from germline, CDR1 is SGHTA and CDR2 is FQGNSA. The CDR3 is 15 amino acids. CDR3 DNA: TGTGCCAGCAGCTTAGATCTACCCTCTAATAATGAGCAGTTCTTC. Its translation is CASSLDLPSNNEQFF.

Comment on this clone: A junction end diverges from the germline sequence, so it may reflect a read error. The chain is built from TRBV7-2 and TRBJ2-5; 10 positions match TRBD1. The CDR3 length is 15 residues. The germline gives CDR1 SGHTA, CDR2 FQGNSA. CDR3 protein: CASSLAGTGEETQYF. The CDR3 DNA sequence: TGTGCCAGCAGCCTAGCCGGGACAGGGGAAGAGACCCAGTACTTC.

The chain employs TRBV27 and TRBJ2-1, with D perhaps assigned TRBD1 or TRBD2 (5 bases each). The germline V gene has CDR1 MNHEY and CDR2 SMNVEV (reference sequence). The V end was cut by 8 bases, the J end by 5 bases, with 16 bases between. The CDR3 is made up of 14 amino acids. The CDR3 reads CASSTGAFHNEQFF. CDR3 nucleotides: TGTGCCAGCTCAACCGGGGCTTTCCACAATGAGCAGTTCTTC.

This chain uses TRBV20-1 with TRBJ2-3; the D gene is possibly TRBD1 (5 bases). The length of the CDR3 is 15 residues. V shed 3 bases and J shed 2 bases, with 15 bases lying between them. Per germline, CDR1 DFQATT and CDR2 SNEGSKA (reference sequence). CDR3 bases: TGCAGTGCTAGTGGCGGAACAGGACCCACAGATACGCAGTATTTT. This sequence encodes CSASGGTGPTDTQYF.

The chain joins TRBV4-2 to TRBJ2-1; D might be TRBD1 or TRBD2, each matching 5 bases. CDR1 is LGHNA, CDR2 YNFKEQ, per germline. Trimming pared 6 bases from V and 4 bases from J, leaving 13 bases between. This CDR3 spans 14 amino acids. CDR3 sequence: CASRPEGPYNEQFF. CDR3 DNA: TGTGCCAGCAGACCCGAGGGGCCATACAATGAGCAGTTCTTC.

V usage is TRBV6-5 and J usage is TRBJ2-5, with D unresolved. This CDR3 is 15 amino acids long. CDR1 and CDR2 (germline): MNHEY, SVGAGI. V was cut by 2 bases and J by 2 bases, with 12 bases left in between. The CDR3 region has the DNA TGTGCCAGCAGTTACCGGGTAACGTTACAAGAGACCCAGTACTTC. Translating it yields CASSYRVTLQETQYF.

The rearrangement uses TRBV6-5 and TRBJ1-2; 8 nucleotides agree with TRBD1. With V trimmed by 7 bases and J by 6 bases, 10 bases remained unmatched. Per germline, CDR1 MNHEY and CDR2 SVGAGI. The CDR3 runs to 14 residues. CDR3 DNA sequence: TGTGCCAGCATCGACCCACAGGGGGTCCATGGCTACACCTTC. Residues: CASIDPQGVHGYTF.

The chain uses TRBV27 and TRBJ2-1, with D maybe TRBD1 (5 bases). The germline V and J ends were trimmed by 4 bases and 0 bases, with 10 bases remaining between them. The germline V gene has CDR1 MNHEY and CDR2 SMNVEV (reference sequence). The CDR3 spans 15 residues. The CDR3 DNA reads as TGTGCCAGCAGTTCAGGGTCGAGCTCCTACAATGAGCAGTTCTTC. Its protein is CASSSGSSSYNEQFF.

This clone was counted once. The rearrangement joins TRBV5-1 to TRBJ2-4; D may be TRBD2 (6 bases). CDR1 is SGHRS and CDR2 is YFSETQ in the germline V gene. The CDR3 has 14 amino acids. The germline V and J ends were trimmed by 2 bases and 1 base, with 7 bases remaining between them. The CDR3 DNA follows: TGCGCCAGCAGCTTTGGGGGGGCCAAAAACATTCAGTACTTC. Protein sequence: CASSFGGAKNIQYF.

The chain has TRBV7-8 and TRBJ2-7, with 13 bases lining up with TRBD2. Germline V gene lookup returns CDR1 SGHVS and CDR2 FQNEAQ. V shed 6 bases and J 1 base; nucleotides not matched to a gene: 6. This CDR3 comprises 16 residues. In DNA, the CDR3 is TGTGCCAGCAGTTCCAGGACTAGCGGGAGTTCCTACGAGCAGTACTTC. Its translation: CASSSRTSGSSYEQYF.

The chain uses TRBV18 and TRBJ1-2; D gene ambiguous. The V and J ends lost 0 bases and 2 bases respectively, with 7 bases between them. The CDR3 consists of 14 residues. Germline CDR1 is KGHSH and CDR2 is LQKENI. The CDR3 is CASSPPSGNYGYTF. The CDR3 bases are TGTGCCAGCTCACCACCGAGCGGGAACTATGGCTACACCTTC.

V and J are TRBV29-1 and TRBJ2-3, with 8 nucleotides matching TRBD1. Per the germline V gene, CDR1 is SQVTM and CDR2 is ANQGSEA. The junction had 6 bases not matched to a gene; V was cut back by 5 bases and J by 2 bases. There are 14 residues in the CDR3. DNA of the CDR3: TGCAGCGTTACCGACAGGGGATTCACAGATACGCAGTATTTT. This sequence encodes CSVTDRGFTDTQYF.

This clone was recorded once. This sequence joins TRBV30 and TRBJ1-6; TRBD1 is a possible D gene (5 bases). Looked up from germline, CDR1 is GTSNPN and CDR2 is SVGIG (reference sequence). Trimming removed 3 bases from V and 14 bases from J, with 17 bases in between. This CDR3 has 13 residues. The CDR3 DNA follows: TGTGCCTGGAGCCCTACCCGGGTGGGGGCCCTCCACTTT. Its protein product is CAWSPTRVGALHF.

The chain links TRBV5-1 to TRBJ2-7; 10 bases map to TRBD1. The germline V gene encodes CDR1 SGHRS and CDR2 YFSETQ. This CDR3 contains 14 residues. V was pared by 3 bases and J by 2 bases, with 2 bases of the junction left unmatched. The CDR3 DNA is TGCGCCAGCAGCTCCGGGACAGGGGCCTACGAGCAGTACTTC. Encoded protein: CASSSGTGAYEQYF.

The rearrangement links TRBV27 to TRBJ2-3; 7 bases fit TRBD1. This CDR3 region has 17 residues. The ends lost 0 bases at V and 1 base at J; junction bases unmatched: 7. Germline values: CDR1 MNHEY, CDR2 SMNVEV (reference sequence). In nucleotides, the CDR3 is TGTGCCAGCAGTTTATCCTCGACAGGGTATGGCACAGATACGCAGTATTTT. This encodes CASSLSSTGYGTDTQYF.

J is TRBJ1-5 and V is TRBV7-9; D is undetermined. The CDR3 runs 12 residues. The V end was cut by 2 bases, the J end by 6 bases, with 5 bases between. CDR1 SEHNR and CDR2 FQNEAQ come from the germline V gene (reference sequence). The CDR3: CASSLLAQPQHF. CDR3 coding DNA: TGTGCCAGCAGCTTACTTGCTCAGCCCCAGCATTTT.

This clone appeared a single time. The chain joins TRBV4-2 to TRBJ1-5; D remains unclear. The CDR3 spans 15 residues. The germline V gene has CDR1 LGHNA and CDR2 YNFKEQ. Trimming pared 0 bases from V and 2 bases from J, leaving 8 bases between. The DNA of the CDR3 is TGTGCCAGCAGCCAAGATACAACCGGCAATCAGCCCCAGCATTTT. Its protein is CASSQDTTGNQPQHF.

This chain joins TRBV2 and TRBJ2-7; D is perhaps TRBD2 (6 bases). The V end was cut by 8 bases, the J end by 4 bases, with 15 bases between. Germline V lookup: CDR1 SNHLY, CDR2 FYNNEI. This CDR3 has 13 residues. CDR3 region: CASGPGLGYEQYF. The DNA for the CDR3 is TGTGCCAGCGGCCCGGGACTGGGATACGAGCAGTACTTC. Drawing the rest from reference TRBV2 and TRBJ2-7, the complete variable domain is EPEVTQTPSHQVTQMGQEVILRCVPISNHLYFYWYRQILGQKVEFLVSFYNNEISEKSEIFDDQFSVERPDGSNFTLKIRSTKLEDSAMYFCASGPGLGYEQYFGPGTRLTVT.

V gene TRBV19 combines with J gene TRBJ1-2; D not resolved. Per germline, CDR1 LNHDA and CDR2 SQIVND (reference sequence). The CDR3 length is 15 residues. V lost 7 bases, J lost 1 base, and 16 bases lay in between. The CDR3 is CASIPARSYNYGYTF. In DNA, the CDR3 is TGTGCCAGTATACCGGCTCGATCTTATAACTATGGCTACACCTTC.

This clone was seen only a few times. V is TRBV7-3 and J is TRBJ2-2; 7 bases line up with TRBD2. The germline V gene has CDR1 SGHTA and CDR2 FQGTGA. The ends lost 6 bases at V and 1 base at J; junction bases unmatched: 2. This CDR3 is built from 14 residues. CDR3 residues: CASRSSGNTGELFF. The CDR3 region has the DNA TGTGCCAGCAGGTCTAGCGGGAACACCGGGGAGCTGTTTTTT.

The chain uses TRBV15 and TRBJ1-2; TRBD1 agrees at 9 bases. Germline assignment: CDR1 LNHNV and CDR2 YYDKDF (reference sequence). The CDR3 extends over 15 amino acids. V was clipped by 1 base and J by 0 bases; unmatched bases: 0. The CDR3 coding sequence is TGTGCCACCAGCAGAGGACAGGGGGCTAACTATGGCTACACCTTC. Translation: CATSRGQGANYGYTF. Full variable domain (outside the CDR3, taken from reference TRBV15 and TRBJ1-2): DAMVIQNPRYQVTQFGKPVTLSCSQTLNHNVMYWYQQKSSQAPKLLFHYYDKDFNNEADTPDNFQSRRPNTSFCFLDIRSPGLGDTAMYLCATSRGQGANYGYTFGSGTRLTVV.

This clone has just a few counts. The gene calls are TRBV15 and TRBJ1-2; D might be TRBD1 (6 bases). CDR1 and CDR2 (germline): LNHNV, YYDKDF (reference sequence). The V and J ends lost 2 bases and 0 bases respectively, with 13 bases between them. This CDR3 region has 16 residues. CDR3 region: CATSRKRTVTNYGYTF. For the CDR3, the DNA is TGTGCCACCAGCAGAAAGAGGACAGTAACTAACTATGGCTACACCTTC.